This T cell receptor (beta chain) stems from a study of CD4 T cell repertoires in COVID-19. Study outcomes and limitations: Between about 7 and 28% of SARS-CoV-2 clonotypes also appeared in SARS-CoV and/or HKU1 spike cultures. Suggested intraclonal diversification: top SARS-CoV-2-reactive clonotypes appeared in two or three memory subsets.

The CDR3 is 14 residues long. Looked up from germline, CDR1 is SGHAT and CDR2 is FQNNGV. TCRdb keeps only in-frame clones here, not all; method: immunoSEQ multiplex PCR. Of tens of thousands of clones in the sample, around 86% were seen once. A note on this clone: The antigen is undetermined. The germline gene is not matched at one end of the junction; a read error may be the cause.

No culture step preceded sequencing of the ex vivo isolated memory T cells. The sequenced sample was central memory CD4+ T cells from blood, obtained before the COVID-19 pandemic. The chain recombines TRBV11-2 with TRBJ1-2, with D possibly matching TRBD1 (5 bases). This receptor was taken from a human donor who had COVID-19. CDR3 sequence reads: CASSPLTVNYGYAF. CDR3 nucleotide sequence: TGTGCCAGCAGCCCCCTGACAGTCAACTATGGCTACGCCTTC.